The 25 T cell receptor beta chains given below trace back to one sample, sequenced in a study of a mutant IDH1 vaccine in newly diagnosed glioma. Assay: immunoSEQ multiplex PCR; the TCRdb copy retains only in-frame clones and omits some. The repertoire holds roughly 72,000 clones, 90% to 95% seen once, with approximately 0.58% in the top ten. Time point here: week 5, during vaccination. In every dose of vaccine, 300 ug of mutant IDH1 20-mer peptide was given alongside topical imiquimod. The antigens these receptors bind are not known. The sequenced sample was PBMCs, obtained from a glioma patient whose treatment included an IDH1 peptide vaccine. The receptors shown here come from a woman between 45 and 65 years old with glioma.

This chain uses TRBV2 with TRBJ2-5; D is undetermined. This CDR3 spans 12 amino acids. With 5 bases removed from V and 1 base from J, the gap between germline ends came to 5 bases. CDR1 and CDR2 (germline): SNHLY, FYNNEI. In DNA, the CDR3 is TGTGCCAGCAGTTTGGTCCAAGAGACCCAGTACTTC. It codes for CASSLVQETQYF.

The chain has TRBV7-9 and TRBJ2-5; D tentatively fits TRBD1 or TRBD2 (5 bases each). Germline assignment: CDR1 SEHNR and CDR2 FQNEAQ (reference sequence). The CDR3 is 15 amino acids. With 2 bases removed from V and 1 base from J, the gap between germline ends came to 11 bases. The CDR3 DNA is TGTGCCAGCAGCTTATGGGGGAGCCCCCAAGAGACCCAGTACTTC. Its translation is CASSLWGSPQETQYF.

The J gene is TRBJ1-1, the V gene TRBV7-3; 7 bases line up with TRBD1. CDR1 and CDR2 (germline): SGHTA, FQGTGA. V was clipped by 6 bases and J by 2 bases; unmatched bases: 6. The CDR3 contains 14 residues. The CDR3 protein is CASSLQGPNTEAFF. Here the CDR3 DNA reads TGTGCCAGCAGTTTACAGGGGCCTAACACTGAAGCTTTCTTT.

The CDR3 DNA is TGTGCCTGGAGTACAGGGAACTCTGGAAACACCATATATTTT. Encoded protein: CAWSTGNSGNTIYF. This sequence joins TRBV30 and TRBJ1-3; perhaps TRBD1 as D (6 bases). Looked up from germline, CDR1 is GTSNPN and CDR2 is SVGIG (reference sequence). This CDR3 comprises 14 residues. Trimming removed 2 bases at V and 0 bases at J, with 8 bases between.

This chain uses TRBV30 with TRBJ1-2; D may be TRBD1 (5 bases). This CDR3 has 13 amino acids. V lost 3 bases, J lost 6 bases, and 14 bases lay in between. CDR1 and CDR2 from the germline V gene are GTSNPN and SVGIG (reference sequence). The CDR3 region is CAWSRGWGDGYTF. CDR3 DNA: TGTGCCTGGAGCCGTGGATGGGGGGATGGCTACACCTTC.

This chain uses TRBV5-1 with TRBJ2-7, with 10 bases aligning to TRBD2. Trimming at V came to 3 bases and at J to 3 bases, leaving 9 bases not matched to a gene. The CDR3 consists of 16 residues. Looked up from germline, CDR1 is SGHRS and CDR2 is YFSETQ. The CDR3: CASSSSGLAAYYEQYF. CDR3 DNA: TGCGCCAGCAGCTCCTCCGGACTAGCGGCCTACTACGAGCAGTACTTC.

V is TRBV7-9 and J is TRBJ2-1; 11 bases agree with TRBD2. This CDR3 comprises 15 residues. Trimming took 5 bases from V and 8 from J; bases not matched to a gene: 8. The germline V gene encodes CDR1 SEHNR and CDR2 FQNEAQ (reference sequence). This CDR3 reads CASSRGVAGGDEQFF. For the CDR3, the DNA is TGTGCCAGCAGCCGGGGGGTAGCGGGGGGGGATGAGCAGTTCTTC.

The J gene is TRBJ1-1, the V gene TRBV4-1; D is unclear. The CDR3 has 14 residues. Germline V gene data show CDR1 as MGHRA and CDR2 as YSYEKL. V lost 0 bases and J 3 bases, leaving 8 bases between the germline ends. The CDR3 loop is CASSQESLDTEAFF. The CDR3 coding sequence is TGCGCCAGCAGCCAAGAATCCCTGGACACTGAAGCTTTCTTT.

This rearrangement joins TRBV7-6 to TRBJ2-7, with TRBD2 matching 7 bases. This CDR3 has 16 residues. From germline, CDR1 is SGHVS and CDR2 FNYEAQ. V lost 4 bases and J lost 4; bases outside the gene matches: 13. The CDR3 spells CASSSRLAREGYEQYF. In DNA, the CDR3 is TGTGCCAGCAGCTCAAGATTAGCTAGGGAGGGATACGAGCAGTACTTC.

The chain couples TRBV29-1 to TRBJ2-3, with D uncertain. This CDR3 region has 16 residues. V lost 8 bases, J lost 3 bases, and 24 bases lay in between. In germline, CDR1 is SQVTM, CDR2 ANQGSEA. CDR3 nucleotide sequence: TGCAGCCTAAGTGGTATTAGCTCGATTCCAACAGATACGCAGTATTTT. It encodes CSLSGISSIPTDTQYF.

CDR3 nucleotide sequence: TGTGCCTGGAAGGGACAGACGAACACCGGGGAGCTGTTTTTT. Its protein is CAWKGQTNTGELFF. The chain combines TRBV30 with TRBJ2-2; 7 bases are a match to TRBD1. Germline trimming cut 4 bases from V and 0 bases from J; bases unmatched to any gene: 2. The CDR3 runs 14 residues. CDR1 is GTSNPN, CDR2 SVGIG, per germline (reference sequence).

The chain joins TRBV7-3 to TRBJ2-1, with D perhaps assigned TRBD1 or TRBD2 (6 bases each). This CDR3 has 17 residues. Trimming removed 1 base at V and 0 bases at J, with 13 bases between. Germline V gives CDR1 SGHTA, CDR2 FQGTGA. The CDR3 DNA reads TGTGCCAGCAGCTTAAGAGGGGGGAGGAGCTCCTACAATGAGCAGTTCTTC. This sequence encodes CASSLRGGRSSYNEQFF.

This sequence joins TRBV27 and TRBJ2-7, with D possibly matching TRBD2 (5 bases). CDR1 MNHEY and CDR2 SMNVEV come from the germline V gene (reference sequence). CDR3 length: 13 residues. With 3 bases removed from V and 7 bases from J, the gap between germline ends came to 13 bases. In nucleotides, the CDR3 is TGTGCCAGCAGTTTTGAGCGAGGGTTAGAGCAGTACTTC. Protein: CASSFERGLEQYF.

The chain uses TRBV7-3 and TRBJ1-4, with a tentative D call TRBD1 (6 bases). This CDR3 is built from 15 residues. Trimming left V 5 bases short and J 4 bases short, with 14 bases between. CDR1 and CDR2 (germline): SGHTA, FQGTGA. This CDR3 is CASSPGTSLNEKLFF. The CDR3 DNA reads as TGTGCCAGCAGCCCTGGGACAAGTCTTAATGAAAAACTGTTTTTT.

This clone was detected only once. The chain recombines TRBV4-1 with TRBJ1-6, with D possibly matching TRBD1 (5 bases). There are 15 residues in the CDR3. Germline loops: CDR1 MGHRA, CDR2 YSYEKL. V was cut by 1 base and J by 10 bases, with 14 bases left in between. The CDR3, as DNA: TGCGCCAGCAGCCAAGGTGCCAGGGTCGGCTCACCCCTCCACTTT. Translating it yields CASSQGARVGSPLHF.

This clone was seen only a few times. This chain joins TRBV28 and TRBJ1-4; D is possibly TRBD1 (5 bases). The V end lost 5 bases, the J end lost 5 bases, and 9 bases lay between the germline ends. CDR3 length equals 13 residues. Germline CDR1 is MDHEN and CDR2 is SYDVKM. The DNA of the CDR3 is TGTGCCAGCAGTCCTCGACAGAATGAAAAACTGTTTTTT. Residues: CASSPRQNEKLFF.

The rearrangement links TRBV5-1 to TRBJ1-4, with unresolved D. V was trimmed by 2 bases and J by 0 bases, leaving 8 bases between them. CDR1 and CDR2 from the germline V gene are SGHRS and YFSETQ. The CDR3 is made up of 15 amino acids. CDR3 sequence (DNA): TGCGCCAGCAGCTTTAACACTGCAACTAATGAAAAACTGTTTTTT. Its protein is CASSFNTATNEKLFF.

J is TRBJ1-5 and V is TRBV10-2, with D tentatively TRBD1 (6 bases). V was clipped by 6 bases and J by 2 bases, with 11 bases between them. The length of the CDR3 is 14 residues. The germline gives CDR1 WSHSY, CDR2 SAAADI. In DNA, the CDR3 is TGCGCCAGCAGCATAAACAGGGGCAATCAGCCCCAGCATTTT. As protein: CASSINRGNQPQHF.

CDR3 in amino acids: CASGSDGLFYNEQFF. Written as DNA, the CDR3 is TGTGCCAGCGGGTCGGACGGGCTCTTCTACAATGAGCAGTTCTTC. This chain joins TRBV6-6 and TRBJ2-1; D remains ambiguous. Trimming pared 8 bases from V and 3 bases from J, leaving 17 bases between. Per the germline V gene, CDR1 is MNHNY and CDR2 is SVGAGI (reference sequence). The CDR3 is 15 residues long.

The V call is TRBV10-2, the J call TRBJ2-1; 14 bases map to TRBD2. The germline V gene has CDR1 WSHSY and CDR2 SAAADI. V lost 5 bases and J lost 8; bases outside the gene matches: 8. The CDR3 extends over 16 amino acids. The CDR3 is CASSPGTSGSLDEQFF. The CDR3, as DNA: TGCGCCAGCAGTCCCGGGACTAGCGGGAGTCTGGATGAGCAGTTCTTC.

This clone was recorded once. The chain couples TRBV10-2 to TRBJ2-7; D gene ambiguous. CDR3 size: 16 residues. The V gene lost 2 bases and the J gene lost 2 bases, with 16 bases spanning the gap. The germline gives CDR1 WSHSY, CDR2 SAAADI. CDR3 coding DNA: TGCGCCAGCAGTGAGCTATACGAGGACCCTCCCTACGAGCAGTACTTC. Protein sequence: CASSELYEDPPYEQYF.

The CDR3 loop reads CASSYSRGYEQYF. CDR3 nucleotide sequence: TGTGCCAGCAGTTACTCGAGGGGCTACGAGCAGTACTTC. This rearrangement joins TRBV6-5 to TRBJ2-7; possibly TRBD1 or TRBD2 for D (5 bases each). This CDR3 comprises 13 residues. The V and J ends lost 0 bases and 3 bases respectively, with 6 bases between them. Germline CDR1 is MNHEY and CDR2 is SVGAGI.

The chain uses TRBV6-1 and TRBJ1-1; D gene uncertain. Germline V gene lookup returns CDR1 MNHNS and CDR2 SASEGT. V was shortened by 1 base and J by 3 bases, with 9 bases between the two germline ends. The CDR3 extends over 14 amino acids. Here the CDR3 DNA reads TGTGCCAGCAGTGAAGTCGTCAGTTACACTGAAGCTTTCTTT. Residues: CASSEVVSYTEAFF.

V gene TRBV28 combines with J gene TRBJ1-5, with D perhaps matching TRBD1 (5 bases). V lost 7 bases and J 7 bases, leaving 14 bases between the germline ends. The V gene's germline CDR1 is MDHEN and CDR2 SYDVKM. This CDR3 is built from 13 residues. The chain's CDR3 is CASIAGVGQPQHF. The CDR3 bases are TGTGCCAGCATAGCGGGGGTAGGGCAGCCCCAGCATTTT. Complete variable domain (other parts from reference TRBV28 and TRBJ1-5): DVKVTQSSRYLVKRTGEKVFLECVQDMDHENMFWYRQDPGLGLRLIYFSYDVKMKEKGDIPEGYSVSREKKERFSLILESASTNQTSMYLCASIAGVGQPQHFGDGTRLSIL.

The chain recombines TRBV28 with TRBJ1-1; maybe TRBD1 (5 bases). The CDR3 has 15 amino acids. The germline gives CDR1 MDHEN, CDR2 SYDVKM. V shed 5 bases and J shed 0 bases, with 13 bases lying between them. Here the CDR3 DNA reads TGTGCCAGCAGTCTAGCAGGGTGGCTGAACACTGAAGCTTTCTTT. Amino acids: CASSLAGWLNTEAFF.